Listed below are T cell receptor beta chains from one sample, sequenced in a study of blood T cell repertoires in COVID-19. TCRdb keeps only in-frame clones here, not all; method: immunoSEQ multiplex PCR. The table shows around 100,000 clones, with 91% occurring only once. The sequencing sample was made of peripheral blood. The receptors here all came from a human donor with active COVID-19. The donor label of this sample is uncertain. The CDR3 runs from the conserved cysteine through the conserved F or W. D genes are given only for firm matches. The size entry is marked missing in some rows and otherwise reads once, few, many or a size class.

>-|TRBJ2-3|TRBV7-2|-
TGTGCCAGCACCATCACCGTATCCCGGACAGATACGCAGTATTTT
CASTITVSRTDTQYF
>-|TRBJ2-1|TRBV7-8|-
TGTGCCAGCAGCTCACCCTCCTTGCAGGGTAACAATGAGCAGTTCTTC
CASSSPSLQGNNEQFF
>-|TRBJ2-1|TRBV10-1|TRBD2
TGCGCCAGCAGTGTTGGGACTAGCGGGGGGGCGGGCTACAATGAGCAGTTCTTC
CASSVGTSGGAGYNEQFF
>-|TRBJ2-1|TRBV27|-
TGTGCCAGCAGTCTAGATGCTAGGTCCTACAATGAGCAGTTCTTC
CASSLDARSYNEQFF
>-|TRBJ1-1|TRBV6-5|TRBD1
TGTGCCAGCAGTTACGTCTCGAGGGGGCGTGACACTGAAGCTTTCTTT
CASSYVSRGRDTEAFF
>few|TRBJ2-1|TRBV29-1|-
TGCAGTGTCCTGGACGGAGGGGTGAGCAATGAGCAGTTCTTC
CSVLDGGVSNEQFF
>-|TRBJ2-2|TRBV2|-
TGTGCCAGCAGTTGGGTCAGGGATACCGGGGAGCTGTTTTTT
CASSWVRDTGELFF
>-|TRBJ1-1|TRBV11-2|TRBD1
TGTGCCAGCAGCCAGGGGGCTGAAGCTTTCTTT
CASSQGAEAFF
>many|TRBJ1-2|TRBV7-9|TRBD1
TGTGCCAGCAACTCGGACAGGGGCTATGGCTACACCTTC
CASNSDRGYGYTF
>-|TRBJ1-2|TRBV19|-
TGTGCCAGTAACGTCGATGGGACACCCTATGGCTACACCTTC
CASNVDGTPYGYTF
>-|TRBJ2-7|TRBV28|-
TGTGCCAGCAGAACAGGGCTCAGGGGCTACGAGCAGTACTTC
CASRTGLRGYEQYF
>once|TRBJ2-3|TRBV24-1|-
TGTGCCACCAGTGACCGGCGGGGGCCCCGCACAGATACGCAGTATTTT
CATSDRRGPRTDTQYF
>few|TRBJ2-7|TRBV11-2|-
TGTGCCAGCAGCTTAGACAGGGGCTCCTACGAGCAGTACTTC
CASSLDRGSYEQYF
>-|TRBJ2-7|TRBV7-2|TRBD2
TGTGCCAGCAGCTTAGGAGGGTCGGGGGGAACCTTCTACGAGCAGTACTTC
CASSLGGSGGTFYEQYF
>few|TRBJ2-7|TRBV5-4|TRBD1
TGTGCCAGCAGCTCAAGGCCCGACAGGGAGAGGGACGAGCAGTACTTC
CASSSRPDRERDEQYF
>-|TRBJ1-5|TRBV19|-
TGTGCCAGTAGTATAGCAGAGGGGCCCCAGCATTTT
CASSIAEGPQHF
>-|TRBJ2-3|TRBV18|TRBD2
TGTGCCAGCTCGCAGATAGCGGGGGGGCCAACAGATACGCAGTATTTT
CASSQIAGGPTDTQYF
>-|TRBJ1-5|TRBV10-2|-
TGCGCCAGCGGGGGCTTCGGACGGGACGCCAGACAGCCCCAGCATTTT
CASGGFGRDARQPQHF
>-|TRBJ1-3|TRBV24-1|-
TGTGCCACCAGTGATGGCGGAAACACCATATATTTT
CATSDGGNTIYF
>-|TRBJ2-5|TRBV5-4|-
TGTGCCAGCAGCTTAATAAGCACCCCAGAGACCCAGTACTTC
CASSLISTPETQYF
>-|TRBJ2-1|TRBV3-1/TRBV3-2|TRBD2
TGTGCCAGCAGCCAATTTAGCGGGGGACAACCGGATGAGCAGTTCTTC
CASSQFSGGQPDEQFF
>-|TRBJ2-2|TRBV7-7|-
TGTGCCAGCAGCGCCGGGGCGAACACCGGGGAGCTGTTTTTT
CASSAGANTGELFF
>-|TRBJ1-3|TRBV6-5|-
TGTGCCAGCAGCTCTCGGGGGGCTGGAAACACCATATATTTT
CASSSRGAGNTIYF
>-|TRBJ1-2|TRBV7-8|-
TGTGCCAGCAGCAGAGCCCGGCTCGGGGAGTTTAACTATGGCTACACCTTC
CASSRARLGEFNYGYTF
>-|TRBJ2-1|TRBV5-1|-
TGCGCCAGCAGCCCCGACTTTAATGAGCAGTTCTTC
CASSPDFNEQFF
>few|TRBJ1-1|TRBV4-2|-
TGTGCCAGCAGCCAAGCTTTTATGAACACTGAAGCTTTCTTT
CASSQAFMNTEAFF
>-|TRBJ1-6|TRBV4-1|-
TGCGCCAGCAGCCAAGATCGCATCGCGGTAAATTCACCCCTCCACTTT
CASSQDRIAVNSPLHF
>-|TRBJ2-1|TRBV5-1|TRBD2
TGCGCCAGCAGCTCCAGCGGGGTGAATGAGCAGTTCTTC
CASSSSGVNEQFF
>once|TRBJ1-4|TRBV7-9|-
TGTGCCAGCAGCTTCTGGGGGGAGCATGAAAAACTGTTTTTT
CASSFWGEHEKLFF
>-|TRBJ1-3|TRBV10-3|TRBD1
TGTGCCATCAGTGACGGGACAGGGGGCGCGGTTGGAAACACCATATATTTT
CAISDGTGGAVGNTIYF
>-|TRBJ2-2|TRBV19|TRBD2
TGTGCCAGTAGTACCGAACTAGCGGGGGTCACCGGGGAGCTGTTTTTT
CASSTELAGVTGELFF
>-|TRBJ2-3|TRBV11-2|TRBD2
TGTGCCAGCAGCTTAGCAGTGCGGGGGTCAACAGATACGCAGTATTTT
CASSLAVRGSTDTQYF
>-|TRBJ1-2|TRBV29-1|-
TGCAGCTCAGTAAGATCAGACTATGGCTACACCTTC
CSSVRSDYGYTF
>-|TRBJ2-7|TRBV3-1/TRBV3-2|TRBD2
TGTGCCAGCAGCCCCGGGACTAGTCGCTACGAGCAGTACTTC
CASSPGTSRYEQYF
>-|TRBJ2-3|TRBV5-5|TRBD1
TGTGCCAGCAGCCGAACCCCCTCGACAGGGCGGAAGACAGATACGCAGTATTTT
CASSRTPSTGRKTDTQYF
>-|TRBJ2-7|TRBV6-2/TRBV6-3|TRBD2
TGTGCCAGCAGTTACTCGAAGGTAGCGGGGGCCTACGAGCAGTACTTC
CASSYSKVAGAYEQYF
>-|TRBJ2-7|TRBV28|-
TGTGCCAGCAGTTTCACCTCGGGGACCTACGAGCAGTACTTC
CASSFTSGTYEQYF